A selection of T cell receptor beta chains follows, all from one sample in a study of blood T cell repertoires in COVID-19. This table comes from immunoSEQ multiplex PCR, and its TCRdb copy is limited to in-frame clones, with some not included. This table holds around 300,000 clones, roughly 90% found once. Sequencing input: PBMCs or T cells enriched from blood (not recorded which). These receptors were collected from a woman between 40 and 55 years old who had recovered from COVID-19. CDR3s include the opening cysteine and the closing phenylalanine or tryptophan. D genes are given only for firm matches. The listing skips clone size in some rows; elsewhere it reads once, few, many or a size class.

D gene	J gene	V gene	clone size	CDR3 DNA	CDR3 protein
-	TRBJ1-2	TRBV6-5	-	TGTGCCAGCAGTTACTCGAAAACAGGGCAGGGTGGCTACACCTTC	CASSYSKTGQGGYTF
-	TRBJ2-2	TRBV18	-	TGTGCCAGCTCACCGTGGGAGAGTTCCGGGGAGCTGTTTTTT	CASSPWESSGELFF
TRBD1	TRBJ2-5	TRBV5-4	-	TGTGCCAGCAGCCCGACAGGGGTTAGGGAGACCCAGTACTTC	CASSPTGVRETQYF
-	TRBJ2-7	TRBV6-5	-	TGTGCCAGCAGTTACTGGGGAGGTCCCTCCTACGAGCAGTACTTC	CASSYWGGPSYEQYF
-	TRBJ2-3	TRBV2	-	TGTGCCAGCAGTCTAAGGCCCAACAGGGCAGCTAGCACAGATACGCAGTATTTT	CASSLRPNRAASTDTQYF
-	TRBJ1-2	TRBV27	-	TGTGCCAGCAGTGCACCGGGGTTGTCCTACTATGGCTACACCTTC	CASSAPGLSYYGYTF
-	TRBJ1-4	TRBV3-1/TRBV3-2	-	TGTGCCAGCAGCCGCGGTGGAGAAAAACTGTTTTTT	CASSRGGEKLFF
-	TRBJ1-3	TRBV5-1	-	TGCGCCAGCAGCCAGTACGGGGGAAACACCATATATTTT	CASSQYGGNTIYF
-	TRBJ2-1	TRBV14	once	TGTGCCAGCAGCCAAGACAGGGATAATGAGCAGTTCTTC	CASSQDRDNEQFF
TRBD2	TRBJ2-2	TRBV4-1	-	TGCGCCAGCAGCCAAGTTCTGGGGGGAGGGCCAAACACCGGGGAGCTGTTTTTT	CASSQVLGGGPNTGELFF
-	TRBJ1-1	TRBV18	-	TGTGCCAGCCGGGTCAAGGAGAGGACTGAAGCTTTCTTT	CASRVKERTEAFF
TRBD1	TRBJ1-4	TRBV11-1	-	TGTGCCAGCAGCGAAAAGGCGGGACAGCAGAATGAAAAACTGTTTTTT	CASSEKAGQQNEKLFF
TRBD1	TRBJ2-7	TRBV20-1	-	TGCAGTGCGAGTGGGGACAGGGACCCAGCCTACGAGCAGTACTTC	CSASGDRDPAYEQYF
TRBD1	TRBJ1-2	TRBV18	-	TGTGCCAGCTCACTGGGGACAGGGGGCGATGGCTACACCTTC	CASSLGTGGDGYTF
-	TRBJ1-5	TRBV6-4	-	TGTGCCAGCAGTGATCCGGCCAAAACAGGGCGGCATAGCAATCAGCCCCAGCATTTT	CASSDPAKTGRHSNQPQHF
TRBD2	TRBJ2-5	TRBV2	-	TGTGCCAGCACTAGCGGGAGGAAAGAGACCCAGTACTTC	CASTSGRKETQYF
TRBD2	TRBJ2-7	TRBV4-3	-	TGCGCCAGCAGCCAAGAGGGACTAGCGGGAAACGAGCAGTACTTC	CASSQEGLAGNEQYF
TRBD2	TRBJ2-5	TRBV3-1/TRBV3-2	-	TGTGCCAGCAGCCCCTGGGGTAGCGGGAGTTTAAAGACCCAGTACTTC	CASSPWGSGSLKTQYF
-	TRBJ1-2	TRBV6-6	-	TGTGCCAGCAGCCCCTTGGCTACAGAAGAAAACTATGGCTACACCTTC	CASSPLATEENYGYTF
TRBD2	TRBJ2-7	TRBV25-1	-	TGTGCCAGCAGTCCCCCCACTAGCGGTTCCTACGAGCAGTACTTC	CASSPPTSGSYEQYF
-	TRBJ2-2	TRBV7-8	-	TGTGCCAGCAGCTTAGCGTCAAACACCGGGGAGCTGTTTTTT	CASSLASNTGELFF
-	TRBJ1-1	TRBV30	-	TGTGCCTGGAGTGTAGACACGAACACTGAAGCTTTCTTT	CAWSVDTNTEAFF
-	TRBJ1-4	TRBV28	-	TGTGCCAGCAGTTTAACCCAGTCGGAGGGTCGGGAAAAACTGTTTTTT	CASSLTQSEGREKLFF
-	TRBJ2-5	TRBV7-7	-	TGTGCTAGCAGCTTAGGGACATCGGAAGAGACCCAGTACTTC	CASSLGTSEETQYF
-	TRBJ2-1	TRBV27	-	TGTGCCAGCACCTACGACAGAGCCTACAATGAGCAGTTCTTC	CASTYDRAYNEQFF
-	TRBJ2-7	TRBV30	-	TGTGCCTGGAGTGTATCGCACCAGGCCGAGCAGTACTTC	CAWSVSHQAEQYF
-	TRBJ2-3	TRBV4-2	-	TGTGCCAGCAGCCAAGTCGCAGTAAACCAGGGAGATACGCAGTATTTT	CASSQVAVNQGDTQYF
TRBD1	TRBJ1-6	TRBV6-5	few	TGTGCCAGCAGTTACTGGACAGGCTCACCCCTCCACTTT	CASSYWTGSPLHF
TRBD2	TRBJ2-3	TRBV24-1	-	TGTGCCACCAGTGATTCCGGGACTAGCGGGGCCTTCACAGATACGCAGTATTTT	CATSDSGTSGAFTDTQYF
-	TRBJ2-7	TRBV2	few	TGTGCCAGCAGTTCACAGGGAGGGGGCTCCTACGAGCAGTACTTC	CASSSQGGGSYEQYF
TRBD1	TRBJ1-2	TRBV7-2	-	TGTGCCAGCAGCTTAGGGGGACAGGGAGGCTATGGCTACACCTTC	CASSLGGQGGYGYTF
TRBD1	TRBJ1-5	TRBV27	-	TGTGCCAGCAGTTTGGCAGGGGGACAGCCCCAGCATTTT	CASSLAGGQPQHF
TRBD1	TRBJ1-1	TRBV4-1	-	TGCGCCAGCACCCAGGTTGGGACAGGGGTCGTGAACACTGAAGCTTTCTTT	CASTQVGTGVVNTEAFF
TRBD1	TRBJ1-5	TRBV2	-	TGTGCCAGCAGTGAGGACAGGTTTGGGAATCAGCCCCAGCATTTT	CASSEDRFGNQPQHF
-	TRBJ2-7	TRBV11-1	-	TGTGCCAGCAGCTTAGGACATTCCTACGAGCAGTACTTC	CASSLGHSYEQYF
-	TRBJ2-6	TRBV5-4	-	TGTGTCAGCAGCAGACAGCTCTCTGGGGCCAACGTCCTGACTTTC	CVSSRQLSGANVLTF
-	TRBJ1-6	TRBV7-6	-	TGTGCCAGCAGCTACAGGTCGGGAGGGGCCTCATTGAATTCACCCCTCCACTTT	CASSYRSGGASLNSPLHF
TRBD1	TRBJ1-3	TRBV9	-	TGTGCCAGCAGGGACAGGGTACGATCTGGAAACACCATATATTTT	CASRDRVRSGNTIYF
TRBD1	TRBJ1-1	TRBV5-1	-	TGCGCCAGCAGCTTGGGGAGACTCGATGGGACAGCCGGTCGTTGGGGCACTGAAGCTTTCTTT	CASSLGRLDGTAGRWGTEAFF
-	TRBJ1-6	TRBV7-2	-	TGTGCCAGCAGCTTCCGACAGTCGGGTTCACCCCTCCACTTT	CASSFRQSGSPLHF
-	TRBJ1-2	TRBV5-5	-	TGTGCCAGCAGCTTGGTGGCAGGAACGGATGGCTACACCTTC	CASSLVAGTDGYTF
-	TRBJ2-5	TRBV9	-	TGTGCCAGCAGCCCCGGGGGAGAGACCCAGTACTTC	CASSPGGETQYF
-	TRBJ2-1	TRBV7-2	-	TGTGCCAGCAGCTTAGATAGGAGAGTGATGTTCTTC	CASSLDRRVMFF
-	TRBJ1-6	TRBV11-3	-	TGTGCCAGCAGCGCCCGTAAGGGCTCGGGATCACCCCTCCACTTT	CASSARKGSGSPLHF
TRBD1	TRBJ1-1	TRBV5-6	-	TGTGCCAGCAGCTTACCTGGACAGGGCTTCCCTGAAGCTTTCTTT	CASSLPGQGFPEAFF
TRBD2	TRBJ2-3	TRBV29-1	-	TGCAGCGTTGTTACTAGCGAACGCACAGATACGCAGTATTTT	CSVVTSERTDTQYF
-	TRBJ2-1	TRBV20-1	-	TGCAGTGCTAGTACCCAAAAGCGCTCCTACAATGAGCAGTTCTTC	CSASTQKRSYNEQFF
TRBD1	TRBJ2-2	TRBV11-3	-	TGTGCCAGCAGCACGGACAGGGGGGACACCGGGGAGCTGTTTTTT	CASSTDRGDTGELFF
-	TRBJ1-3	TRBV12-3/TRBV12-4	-	TGTGCCAGCAGGGTCTATGCTGGAAACACCATATATTTT	CASRVYAGNTIYF
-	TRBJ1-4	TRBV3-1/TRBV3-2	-	TGTGCCAGCAGCCAAGATTGGGGGGTCAGGGCTAATGAAAAACTGTTTTTT	CASSQDWGVRANEKLFF
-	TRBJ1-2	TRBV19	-	TGTGCCAGTATCCCCAGGGATCGTCGGGGCTACACCTTC	CASIPRDRRGYTF
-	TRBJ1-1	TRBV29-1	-	TGCAGCGTTGAAGATCTAGGGGGAGGGACTGAAGCTTTCTTT	CSVEDLGGGTEAFF